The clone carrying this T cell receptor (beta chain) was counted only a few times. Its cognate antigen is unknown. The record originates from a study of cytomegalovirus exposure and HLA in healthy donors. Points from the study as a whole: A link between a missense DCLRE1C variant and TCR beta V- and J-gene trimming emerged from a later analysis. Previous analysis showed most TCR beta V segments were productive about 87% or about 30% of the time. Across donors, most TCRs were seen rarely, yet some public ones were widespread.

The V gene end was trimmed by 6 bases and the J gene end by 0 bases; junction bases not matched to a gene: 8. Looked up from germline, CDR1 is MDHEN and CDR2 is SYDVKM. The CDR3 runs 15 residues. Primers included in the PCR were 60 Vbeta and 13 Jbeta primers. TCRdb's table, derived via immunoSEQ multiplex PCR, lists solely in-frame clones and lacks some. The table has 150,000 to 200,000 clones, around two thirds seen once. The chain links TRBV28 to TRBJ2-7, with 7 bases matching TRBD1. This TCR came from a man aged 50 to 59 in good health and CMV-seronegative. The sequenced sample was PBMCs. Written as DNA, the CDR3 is TGTGCCAGCAGGGGAGTCGACAGGGTCTCCTACGAGCAGTACTTC. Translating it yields CASRGVDRVSYEQYF. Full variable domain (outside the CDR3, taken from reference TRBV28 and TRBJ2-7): DVKVTQSSRYLVKRTGEKVFLECVQDMDHENMFWYRQDPGLGLRLIYFSYDVKMKEKGDIPEGYSVSREKKERFSLILESASTNQTSMYLCASRGVDRVSYEQYFGPGTRLTVT.